Given below is one T cell receptor beta chain in context. From germline, CDR1 is SGDLS and CDR2 YYNGEE. Trimming removed 3 bases from V and 9 bases from J; junction bases left unmatched: 5. The CDR3 spans 13 residues. This entry belongs to a study of cytomegalovirus exposure and HLA in healthy donors. The PCR contained 60 Vbeta and 13 Jbeta primers. The repertoire was sequenced with immunoSEQ multiplex PCR; TCRdb's copy has only in-frame clones and lacks some. The sample consists of 120,000 to 150,000 clones, around 78% of them appearing once. V usage is TRBV9 and J usage is TRBJ2-2; 7 bases fit TRBD2. Sequencing was performed on PBMCs. This TCR was recovered from a woman aged 40 to 50 in good health and CMV-seropositive. In DNA form, the CDR3 reads TGTGCCAGCAGCGGGGGGGGTGGCAGGGAGCTGTTTTTT. It yields the protein CASSGGGGRELFF.